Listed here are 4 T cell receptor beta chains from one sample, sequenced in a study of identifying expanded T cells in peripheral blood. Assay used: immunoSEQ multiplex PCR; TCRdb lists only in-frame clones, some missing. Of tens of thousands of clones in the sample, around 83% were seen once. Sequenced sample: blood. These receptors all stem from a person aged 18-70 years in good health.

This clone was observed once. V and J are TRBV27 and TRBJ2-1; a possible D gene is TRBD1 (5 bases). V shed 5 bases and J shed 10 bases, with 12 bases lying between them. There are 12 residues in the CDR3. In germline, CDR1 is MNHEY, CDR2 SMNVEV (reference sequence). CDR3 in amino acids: CASSPQGVEQFF. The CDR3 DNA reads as TGTGCCAGCAGTCCCCAAGGGGTGGAGCAGTTCTTC.

As DNA, the CDR3 is TGTGCCAGCAGTATCCGGGACTTCCACAATGAGCAGTTCTTC. This translates into CASSIRDFHNEQFF. This chain uses TRBV28 with TRBJ2-1; a weak D match, TRBD2 (6 bases). Trimming cost V 5 bases and J 5 bases, with 13 bases left between them. CDR3 size: 14 residues. Germline V gene lookup returns CDR1 MDHEN and CDR2 SYDVKM.

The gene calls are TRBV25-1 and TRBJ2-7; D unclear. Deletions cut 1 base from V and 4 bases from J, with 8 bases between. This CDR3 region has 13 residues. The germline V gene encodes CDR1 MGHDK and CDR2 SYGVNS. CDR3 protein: CASSESALYEQYF. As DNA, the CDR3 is TGTGCCAGCAGTGAATCGGCGTTGTACGAGCAGTACTTC.

The CDR3 protein is CASSQARGETQYF. The CDR3 region has the DNA TGTGCCAGCAGCCAGGCTCGGGGGGAGACCCAGTACTTC. This sequence joins TRBV7-8 and TRBJ2-5, with D maybe TRBD2 (6 bases). V was pared by 5 bases and J by 5 bases, with 12 bases between. This CDR3 is built from 13 residues. Per the germline V gene, CDR1 is SGHVS and CDR2 is FQNEAQ.